A single sample is the source of the 8 T cell receptor beta chains below, sequenced in a study of beta chain features in type 1 diabetes. Broader study findings: In every one of the four CD4+ subsets, TCRB CDR3s were moderately but significantly shorter in Type 1 diabetes patients.

These receptors have no known antigen. The whole isolated RNA underwent reverse transcription, so sequencing captured expressed TCRB transcripts. Profiling relied on immunoSEQ multiplex PCR, and the TCRdb table lists in-frame clones only, not all of them. The table shows 300,000 or so clones, with approximately 10% occurring only once. The material sequenced was central memory CD4+ T cells from blood. The receptors derive from a young man with type 1 diabetes.

This clone was detected ten times or more. The chain recombines TRBV2 with TRBJ2-7; D possibly matches TRBD1 or TRBD2 (6 bases each). The CDR3 extends over 13 amino acids. The V end lost 4 bases, the J end lost 3 bases, and 10 bases lay between the germline ends. Germline V lookup: CDR1 SNHLY, CDR2 FYNNEI. CDR3 in DNA: TGTGCCAGCAGTGCCGGGGGCCGCTACGAGCAGTACTTC. Amino acid sequence: CASSAGGRYEQYF. The full variable domain, its missing parts supplied by reference TRBV2 and TRBJ2-7, is EPEVTQTPSHQVTQMGQEVILRCVPISNHLYFYWYRQILGQKVEFLVSFYNNEISEKSEIFDDQFSVERPDGSNFTLKIRSTKLEDSAMYFCASSAGGRYEQYFGPGTRLTVT.

This clone has only a few counts. The chain combines TRBV5-5 with TRBJ2-1; D may match TRBD1 or TRBD2 (5 bases each). Per the germline V gene, CDR1 is SGHKS and CDR2 is YYEKEE (reference sequence). V was pared by 2 bases and J by 0 bases, with 9 bases between. The length of the CDR3 is 15 residues. The CDR3 DNA follows: TGTGCCAGCAGCTTTGGGACGGACTCCTACAATGAGCAGTTCTTC. It specifies CASSFGTDSYNEQFF. Using reference TRBV5-5 and TRBJ2-1 for the parts outside the CDR3, the full variable domain is DAGVTQSPTHLIKTRGQQVTLRCSPISGHKSVSWYQQVLGQGPQFIFQYYEKEERGRGNFPDRFSARQFPNYSSELNVNALLLGDSALYLCASSFGTDSYNEQFFGPGTRLTVL.

This chain connects TRBV18 to TRBJ2-2; D unresolved. The CDR3 spans 11 residues. Germline assignment: CDR1 KGHSH and CDR2 LQKENI. V was trimmed by 4 bases and J by 7 bases, leaving 4 bases between them. CDR3 amino acids: CASSQRGELFF. DNA for the CDR3: TGTGCCAGCTCACAACGCGGGGAGCTGTTTTTT.

This clone was observed at least ten times. This chain uses TRBV7-2 with TRBJ2-3; D gene uncertain. CDR1 is SGHTA and CDR2 is FQGNSA in the germline V gene. V was shortened by 1 base and J by 6 bases, with 17 bases between the two germline ends. CDR3 length: 16 amino acids. The CDR3 here is CASSLGSQGGWDTQYF. Written as DNA, the CDR3 is TGTGCCAGCAGCTTAGGCTCACAAGGTGGATGGGATACGCAGTATTTT.

This rearrangement joins TRBV7-2 to TRBJ1-3, with D possibly TRBD1 on 5 matching bases. The CDR3 sequence is 16 residues long. Germline loops: CDR1 SGHTA, CDR2 FQGNSA. V was pared by 1 base and J by 0 bases, with 10 bases between. The CDR3 nucleotides are TGTGCCAGCAGCTTAGGGGGCTGGGGCTCTGGAAACACCATATATTTT. Translating it yields CASSLGGWGSGNTIYF.

This clone was counted between two and nine times. This chain joins TRBV28 and TRBJ1-6, with D tentatively TRBD1 (5 bases). This CDR3 comprises 15 residues. Germline CDR1 is MDHEN and CDR2 is SYDVKM. V was clipped by 6 bases and J by 5 bases, with 14 bases between them. The CDR3 sequence: CASRTAGLNNSPLHF. The DNA for the CDR3 is TGTGCCAGCAGAACCGCAGGGTTGAATAATTCACCCCTCCACTTT.

This clone was seen a handful of times. J is TRBJ1-3 and V is TRBV6-5, with 7 bases lining up with TRBD1. The CDR3 loop spans 14 amino acids. V was clipped by 7 bases and J by 7 bases; unmatched bases: 10. Germline V gene sequence: CDR1 MNHEY, CDR2 SVGAGI. This CDR3 is CASTLGTVRNTIYF. CDR3 in DNA: TGTGCCAGCACCCTCGGGACAGTGAGGAACACCATATATTTT.

This clone occurred a few times. The rearrangement joins TRBV11-2 to TRBJ2-3, with 11 bases matching TRBD2. Germline V gives CDR1 SGHAT, CDR2 FQNNGV. The CDR3 has 14 residues. The ends lost 10 bases at V and 4 bases at J; junction bases unmatched: 7. CDR3 DNA sequence: TGTGCCACACTACCGACTAGCGGGGCAGATACGCAGTATTTT. Translated, it gives CATLPTSGADTQYF.